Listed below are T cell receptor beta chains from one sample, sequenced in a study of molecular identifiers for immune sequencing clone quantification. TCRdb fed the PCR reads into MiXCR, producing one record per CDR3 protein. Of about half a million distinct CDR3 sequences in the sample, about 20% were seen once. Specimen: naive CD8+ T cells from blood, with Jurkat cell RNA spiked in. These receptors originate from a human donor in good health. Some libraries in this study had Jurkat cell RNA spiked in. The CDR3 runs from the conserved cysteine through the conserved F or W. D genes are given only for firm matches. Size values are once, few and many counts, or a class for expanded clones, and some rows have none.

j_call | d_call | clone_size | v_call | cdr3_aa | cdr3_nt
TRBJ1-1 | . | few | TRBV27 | CASRPGTLFSTEAFF | TGTGCCAGCAGGCCCGGGACACTATTTTCCACTGAAGCTTTCTTT
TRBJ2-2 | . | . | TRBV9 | CASSVVGGGKAGELFF | TGTGCCAGCAGCGTAGTAGGGGGGGGCAAGGCCGGGGAGCTGTTTTTT
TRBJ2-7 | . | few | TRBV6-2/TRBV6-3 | CASSSPGLGGTYEQYF | TGTGCCAGCAGTTCCCCCGGCCTCGGGGGAACCTACGAGCAGTACTTC
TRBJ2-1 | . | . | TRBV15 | CATSLGGASYNEQFF | TGTGCCACCAGCTTGGGGGGGGCCTCCTACAATGAGCAGTTCTTC
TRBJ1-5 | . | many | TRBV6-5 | CASSYDLGLDQHF | TGTGCCAGCAGTTACGACCTGGGACTTGACCAGCATTTT
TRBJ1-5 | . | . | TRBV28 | CASSLGRGGEVINQPQHF | TGTGCCAGCAGTTTGGGCCGAGGGGGAGAGGTTATTAATCAGCCCCAGCATTTT
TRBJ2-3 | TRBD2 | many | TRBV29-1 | CSVDSNGRGEWTDTQYF | TGCAGCGTTGACTCAAACGGGAGGGGGGAGTGGACAGATACGCAGTATTTT
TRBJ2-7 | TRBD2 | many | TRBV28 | CASSLGLGAVYEQYF | TGTGCCAGCAGTTTGGGACTAGGTGCCGTCTACGAGCAGTACTTC
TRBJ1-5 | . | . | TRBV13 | CASSFGVRQPQHF | TGTGCCAGCAGCTTCGGGGTTAGACAGCCCCAGCATTTT
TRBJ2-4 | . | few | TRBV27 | CASSPLGREDLLGNIQYF | TGTGCCAGCAGTCCCCTGGGCAGGGAGGATCTTTTGGGAAACATTCAGTACTTC
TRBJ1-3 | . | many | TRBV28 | CASSILAGTGNTIYF | TGTGCCAGCAGCATCTTGGCGGGAACTGGAAACACCATATATTTT
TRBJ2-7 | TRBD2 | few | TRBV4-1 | CASSQLAGASYEQYF | TGCGCCAGCAGCCAACTAGCGGGGGCATCCTACGAGCAGTACTTC
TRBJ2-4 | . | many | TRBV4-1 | CASSPRGDTIQYF | TGCGCCAGCAGCCCAAGGGGGGATACCATTCAGTACTTC
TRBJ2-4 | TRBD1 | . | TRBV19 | CASMEGQGAKNIQYF | TGTGCCAGTATGGAGGGACAGGGGGCCAAAAACATTCAGTACTTC
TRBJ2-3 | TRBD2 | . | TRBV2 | CASGGLAGGQADTQYF | TGTGCCAGTGGGGGACTAGCGGGAGGGCAGGCAGATACGCAGTATTTT
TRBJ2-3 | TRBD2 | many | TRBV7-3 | CASSSLAGGADTQYF | TGTGCCAGCAGTTCTCTAGCGGGAGGAGCAGATACGCAGTATTTT
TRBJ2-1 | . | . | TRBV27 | CASSLSQTHEQFF | TGTGCCAGCAGTTTGTCGCAAACCCATGAGCAGTTCTTC
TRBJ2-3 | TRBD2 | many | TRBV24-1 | CATSDTRTSLISTDTQYF | TGTGCCACCAGTGACACTAGGACTAGCTTGATCAGCACAGATACGCAGTATTTT
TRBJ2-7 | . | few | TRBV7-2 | CASSFYLGGSYEQYF | TGTGCCAGCAGCTTCTATTTGGGGGGCTCCTACGAGCAGTACTTC